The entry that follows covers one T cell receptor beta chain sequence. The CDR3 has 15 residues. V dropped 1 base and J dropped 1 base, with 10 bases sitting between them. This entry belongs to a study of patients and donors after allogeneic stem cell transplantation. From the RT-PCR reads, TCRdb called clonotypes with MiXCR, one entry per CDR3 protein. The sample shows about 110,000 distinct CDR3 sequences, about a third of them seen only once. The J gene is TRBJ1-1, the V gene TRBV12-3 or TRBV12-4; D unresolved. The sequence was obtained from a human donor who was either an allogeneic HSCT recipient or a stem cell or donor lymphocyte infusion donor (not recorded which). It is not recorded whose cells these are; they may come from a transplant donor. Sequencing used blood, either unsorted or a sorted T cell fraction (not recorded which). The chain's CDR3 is CASSLGTGRNTEAFF. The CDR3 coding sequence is TGTGCCAGCAGTTTAGGGACGGGAAGGAACACTGAAGCTTTCTTT.